This T cell receptor (beta chain) was identified in a study of human T cells and chemical hapten exposure. Germline assignment: CDR1 SGHRS and CDR2 YFSETQ. This CDR3 is built from 15 residues. V lost 0 bases, J lost 1 base, and 3 bases stayed unmatched. This clonotype was recorded at least ten times. What it binds is not known. TCRdb redid the calling of the RACE reads with MiXCR, one entry per CDR3 protein. The sample shows under 95,000 distinct CDR3 sequences, 6.5% to 10% of them seen only once. Time point described: pre-sensitization, week 0. The sample's treatment: therapeutic diphenylcyclopropenone sensitization with weekly scalp DPC. Venepuncture was done earlier than the placement of each patch test. General study findings and limits: Among expanded TCRs, significantly more large CDR3 similarity clusters formed than among controls. As the donors had alopecia, their immune response may differ from healthy people's. Patch test score rose with PT1 expanded TCRs, significant at 8, 16, 32, not 4.

Sequencing was performed on whole blood, taken in connection with sensitization to the hapten diphenylcyclopropenone (DPC). The source is a man aged 35 to 55 with alopecia areata. Some clones in this sample may be carry-over from other donors' samples. This chain links TRBV5-1 with TRBJ2-5; TRBD2 matches 7 bases. The CDR3 sequence: CASSLDGRPQETQYF. CDR3 nucleotide sequence: TGCGCCAGCAGCTTGGACGGGAGGCCCCAAGAGACCCAGTACTTC.